This T cell receptor beta chain was sequenced during a study of blood T cell repertoires in COVID-19. Study context: The origin of the acute and convalescent COVID-19 samples was the United States, Italy and Spain. The cDNA or gDNA used as material had been derived from T cells, B-cell-depleted T cells, or PBMCs.

The germline gives CDR1 SNHLY, CDR2 FYNNEI. V was clipped by 4 bases and J by 2 bases, with 8 bases between them. CDR3 length: 14 residues. Libraries were prepared by immunoSEQ multiplex PCR; TCRdb keeps only in-frame clonotypes and omits some of them. The table lists around 300,000 clones, around 86% of them singletons. The study recruited people aged about 18 to 90 years across 24 US areas. Resolution of symptoms, clearance, or two negative PCRs was present in recovered Cohort 3 donors. The chain links TRBV2 to TRBJ1-4, with D unclear. The sample comprised PBMCs or T cells enriched from blood (not recorded which). The receptor's source is a woman aged 35 to 49 who had recovered from COVID-19. CDR3 DNA sequence: TGTGCCAGCAGTGTTAGCCGCACTAATGAAAAACTGTTTTTT. Its translation is CASSVSRTNEKLFF. Variable domain in full (rest from reference TRBV2 and TRBJ1-4): EPEVTQTPSHQVTQMGQEVILRCVPISNHLYFYWYRQILGQKVEFLVSFYNNEISEKSEIFDDQFSVERPDGSNFTLKIRSTKLEDSAMYFCASSVSRTNEKLFFGSGTQLSVL.